The 3 T cell receptor beta chains below all came from one sample that was sequenced in a study of blood T cell repertoires in COVID-19. Sequenced by immunoSEQ multiplex PCR; TCRdb stores in-frame clones only, minus some. Among about 200,000 clones listed, 80% were seen once. The sequenced material came from peripheral blood. Receptors originate from a woman in her 70s with acute or convalescent COVID-19.

CDR3 sequence reads: CASSHGEVPAKNIQYF. CDR3 coding DNA: TGTGCCAGCAGCCATGGAGAGGTTCCGGCCAAAAACATTCAGTACTTC. The V and J genes are TRBV4-2 and TRBJ2-4, with D unresolved. The V gene's germline CDR1 is LGHNA and CDR2 YNFKEQ. The CDR3 spans 16 residues. Trimming took off 3 bases at V and 1 base at J, with 13 bases between the two ends.

The chain has TRBV7-2 and TRBJ2-7; D ambiguous. Germline V gene sequence: CDR1 SGHTA, CDR2 FQGNSA. V was cut by 1 base and J by 1 base, with 5 bases left in between. CDR3 length equals 13 residues. CDR3 amino acids: CASSLVDSYEQYF. CDR3 DNA: TGTGCCAGCAGCTTAGTAGATTCCTACGAGCAGTACTTC.

The chain carries TRBV7-2 and TRBJ1-1; D unclear. Germline V lookup: CDR1 SGHTA, CDR2 FQGNSA. V was shortened by 10 bases and J by 1 base, with 16 bases between the two germline ends. The CDR3 is 14 amino acids. CDR3 in amino acids: CANSIGRPNTEAFF. CDR3 in DNA: TGTGCCAACTCCATCGGCAGGCCGAACACTGAAGCTTTCTTT.